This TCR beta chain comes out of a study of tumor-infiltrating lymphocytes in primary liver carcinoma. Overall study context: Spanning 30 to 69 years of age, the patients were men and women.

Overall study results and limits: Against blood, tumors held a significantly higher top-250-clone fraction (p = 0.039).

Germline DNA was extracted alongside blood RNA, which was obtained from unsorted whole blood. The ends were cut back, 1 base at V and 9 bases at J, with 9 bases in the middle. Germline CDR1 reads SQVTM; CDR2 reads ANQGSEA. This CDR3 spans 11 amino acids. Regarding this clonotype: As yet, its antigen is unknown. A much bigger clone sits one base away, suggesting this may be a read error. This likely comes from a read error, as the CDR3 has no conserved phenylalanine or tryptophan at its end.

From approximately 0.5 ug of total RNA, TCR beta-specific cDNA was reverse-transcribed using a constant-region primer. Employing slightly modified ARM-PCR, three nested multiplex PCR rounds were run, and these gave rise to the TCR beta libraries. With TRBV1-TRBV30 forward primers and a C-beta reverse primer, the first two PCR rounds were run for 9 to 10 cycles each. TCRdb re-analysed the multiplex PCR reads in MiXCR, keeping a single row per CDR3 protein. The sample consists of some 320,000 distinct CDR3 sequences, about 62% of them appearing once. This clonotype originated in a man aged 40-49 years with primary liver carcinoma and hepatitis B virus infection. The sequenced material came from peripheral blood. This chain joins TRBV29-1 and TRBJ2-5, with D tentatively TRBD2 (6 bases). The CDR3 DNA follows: TGCAGCGTTGAAGGGGGGGTGGCCCAGTACATC. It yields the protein CSVEGGVAQYI.